This T cell receptor beta chain was obtained from a study of cytotoxic CD8 clonotypes in ibrutinib-treated CLL. For the study at large: Response samples came after a median roughly 11 months of treatment, range 6 to 36.

TCRdb keeps only in-frame clones here, not all; method: immunoSEQ multiplex PCR. The data contain about 300,000 clones, about 72% of them singletons. Trimming pared 6 bases from V and 6 bases from J, leaving 18 bases between. The CDR3 has 15 amino acids. Germline CDR1 and CDR2: SNHLY and FYNNEI. Sequences were derived from PBMCs, sampled at disease progression, from a patient treated with ibrutinib. This receptor was taken from a human donor with chronic lymphocytic leukemia. V is TRBV2 and J is TRBJ1-5; weak D call: TRBD1 (6 bases). Here the CDR3 reads CASRHGQGGFQPQHF. As DNA, the CDR3 is TGTGCCAGCAGACATGGTCAAGGGGGGTTTCAGCCCCAGCATTTT. Using reference TRBV2 and TRBJ1-5 for the parts outside the CDR3, the full variable domain is EPEVTQTPSHQVTQMGQEVILRCVPISNHLYFYWYRQILGQKVEFLVSFYNNEISEKSEIFDDQFSVERPDGSNFTLKIRSTKLEDSAMYFCASRHGQGGFQPQHFGDGTRLSIL.